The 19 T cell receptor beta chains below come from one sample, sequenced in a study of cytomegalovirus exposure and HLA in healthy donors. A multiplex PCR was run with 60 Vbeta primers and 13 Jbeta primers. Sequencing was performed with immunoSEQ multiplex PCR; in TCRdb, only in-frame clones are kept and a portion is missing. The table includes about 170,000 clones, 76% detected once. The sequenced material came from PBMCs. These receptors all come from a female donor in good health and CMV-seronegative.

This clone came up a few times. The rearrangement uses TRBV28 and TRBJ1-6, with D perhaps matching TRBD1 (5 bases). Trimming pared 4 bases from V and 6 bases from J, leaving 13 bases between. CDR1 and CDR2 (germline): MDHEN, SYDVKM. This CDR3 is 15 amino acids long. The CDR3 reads CASSSGGIGNSPLHF. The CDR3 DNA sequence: TGTGCCAGCAGTTCGGGGGGGATAGGTAATTCACCCCTCCACTTT.

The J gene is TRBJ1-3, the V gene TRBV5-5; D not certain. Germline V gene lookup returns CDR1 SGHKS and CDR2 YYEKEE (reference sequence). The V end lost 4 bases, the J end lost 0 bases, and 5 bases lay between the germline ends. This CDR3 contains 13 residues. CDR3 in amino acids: CASSILSGNTIYF. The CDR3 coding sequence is TGTGCCAGCAGCATCCTCTCTGGAAACACCATATATTTT.

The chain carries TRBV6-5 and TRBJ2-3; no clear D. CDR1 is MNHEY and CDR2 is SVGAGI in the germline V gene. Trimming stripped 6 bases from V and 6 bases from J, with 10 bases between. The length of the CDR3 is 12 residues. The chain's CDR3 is CASRLGPDTQYF. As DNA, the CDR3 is TGTGCCAGCAGGCTAGGTCCGGATACGCAGTATTTT.

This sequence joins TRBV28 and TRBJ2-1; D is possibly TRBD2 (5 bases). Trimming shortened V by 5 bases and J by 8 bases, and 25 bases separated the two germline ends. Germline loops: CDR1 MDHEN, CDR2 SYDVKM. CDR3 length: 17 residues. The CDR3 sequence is CASSPRGSVRIGDEQFF. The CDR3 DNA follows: TGTGCCAGCAGTCCACGGGGATCCGTAAGGATTGGGGATGAGCAGTTCTTC.

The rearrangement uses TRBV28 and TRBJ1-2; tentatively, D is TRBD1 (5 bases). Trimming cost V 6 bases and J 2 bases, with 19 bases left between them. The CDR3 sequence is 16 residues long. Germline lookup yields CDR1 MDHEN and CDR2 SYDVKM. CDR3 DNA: TGTGCCAGCAGCCATAGGCGGGACCGAGGGAACTATGGCTACACCTTC. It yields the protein CASSHRRDRGNYGYTF.

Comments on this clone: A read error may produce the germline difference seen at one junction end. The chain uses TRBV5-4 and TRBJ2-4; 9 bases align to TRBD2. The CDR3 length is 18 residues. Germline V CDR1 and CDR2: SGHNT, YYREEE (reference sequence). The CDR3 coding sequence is TGTGCCAGCAGCTTGTTTCTAGGCGGGGGGGAAGCCAAAAACAGTCAGTACTTC. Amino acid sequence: CASSLFLGGGEAKNSQYF.

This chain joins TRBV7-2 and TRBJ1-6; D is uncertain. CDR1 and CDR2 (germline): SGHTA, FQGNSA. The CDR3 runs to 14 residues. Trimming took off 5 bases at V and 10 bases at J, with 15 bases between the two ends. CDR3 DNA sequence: TGTGCCAGCAGCCCCCGGCGGGGTGGGTCACCCCTCCACTTT. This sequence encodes CASSPRRGGSPLHF.

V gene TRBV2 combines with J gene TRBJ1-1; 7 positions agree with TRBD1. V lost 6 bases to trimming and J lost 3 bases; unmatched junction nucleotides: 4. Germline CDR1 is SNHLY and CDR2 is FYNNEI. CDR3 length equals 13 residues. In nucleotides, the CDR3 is TGTGCCAGCAGCAGGGGGTTGGACACTGAAGCTTTCTTT. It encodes CASSRGLDTEAFF.

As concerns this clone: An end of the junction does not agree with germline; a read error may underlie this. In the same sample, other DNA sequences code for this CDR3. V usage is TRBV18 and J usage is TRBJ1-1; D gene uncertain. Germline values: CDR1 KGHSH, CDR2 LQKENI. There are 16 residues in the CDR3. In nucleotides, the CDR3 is TGTGCCAGCTCACCATCGAGTCGTACCGGGAACACTGAAGCCTTCTTT. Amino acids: CASSPSSRTGNTEAFF. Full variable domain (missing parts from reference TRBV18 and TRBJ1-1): NAGVMQNPRHLVRRRGQEARLRCSPMKGHSHVYWYRQLPEEGLKFMVYLQKENIIDESGMPKERFSAEFPKEGPSILRIQQVVRGDSAAYFCASSPSSRTGNTEAFFGQGTRLTVV.

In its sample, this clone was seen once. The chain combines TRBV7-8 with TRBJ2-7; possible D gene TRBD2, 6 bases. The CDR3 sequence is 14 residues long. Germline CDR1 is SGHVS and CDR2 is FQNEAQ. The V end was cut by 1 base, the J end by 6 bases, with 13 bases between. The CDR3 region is CASSLGRGPFEQYF. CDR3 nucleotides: TGTGCCAGCAGCTTAGGGAGGGGTCCCTTCGAGCAGTACTTC. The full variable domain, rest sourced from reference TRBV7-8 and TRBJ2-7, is GAGVSQSPRYKVAKRGQDVALRCDPISGHVSLFWYQQALGQGPEFLTYFQNEAQLDKSGLPSDRFFAERPEGSVSTLKIQRTQQEDSAVYLCASSLGRGPFEQYFGPGTRLTVT.

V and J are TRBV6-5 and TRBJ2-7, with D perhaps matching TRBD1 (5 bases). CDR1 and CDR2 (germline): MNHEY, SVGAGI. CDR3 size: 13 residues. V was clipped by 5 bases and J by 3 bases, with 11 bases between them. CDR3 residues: CASSPGHRYEQYF. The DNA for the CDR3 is TGTGCCAGCAGTCCAGGACATCGCTACGAGCAGTACTTC.

The CDR3 nucleotides are TGTGCCAGCAGTGATCTTGGGACTAGCCAAGAGACCCAGTACTTC. It specifies CASSDLGTSQETQYF. The J gene is TRBJ2-5, the V gene TRBV6-1; 8 positions match TRBD2. Per the germline V gene, CDR1 is MNHNS and CDR2 is SASEGT. The CDR3 loop spans 15 amino acids. V lost 3 bases to trimming and J lost 1 base; unmatched junction nucleotides: 4.

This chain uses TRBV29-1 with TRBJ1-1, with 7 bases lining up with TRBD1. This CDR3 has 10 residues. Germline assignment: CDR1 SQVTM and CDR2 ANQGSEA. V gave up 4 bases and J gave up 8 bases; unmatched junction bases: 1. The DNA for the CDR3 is TGCAGCGTTGGACAGGGAGAAGCTTTCTTT. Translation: CSVGQGEAFF.

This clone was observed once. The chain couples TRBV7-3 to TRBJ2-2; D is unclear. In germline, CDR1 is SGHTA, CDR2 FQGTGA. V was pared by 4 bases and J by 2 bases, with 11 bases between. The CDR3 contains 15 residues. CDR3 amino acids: CASSSLGPNTGELFF. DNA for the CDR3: TGTGCCAGCAGCTCCCTGGGCCCCAACACCGGGGAGCTGTTTTTT.

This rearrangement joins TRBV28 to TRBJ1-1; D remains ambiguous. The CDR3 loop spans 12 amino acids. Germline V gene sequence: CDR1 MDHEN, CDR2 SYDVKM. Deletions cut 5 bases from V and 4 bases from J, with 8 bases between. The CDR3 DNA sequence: TGTGCCAGCAGTGTTGGGCCCACTGAAGCTTTCTTT. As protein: CASSVGPTEAFF.

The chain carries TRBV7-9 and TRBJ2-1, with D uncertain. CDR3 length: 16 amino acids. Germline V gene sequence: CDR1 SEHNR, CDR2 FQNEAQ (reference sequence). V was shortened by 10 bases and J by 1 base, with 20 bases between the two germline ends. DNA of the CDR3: TGTGCCATATACCAAGCGACGCCAAAATCCTACAATGAGCAGTTCTTC. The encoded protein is CAIYQATPKSYNEQFF.

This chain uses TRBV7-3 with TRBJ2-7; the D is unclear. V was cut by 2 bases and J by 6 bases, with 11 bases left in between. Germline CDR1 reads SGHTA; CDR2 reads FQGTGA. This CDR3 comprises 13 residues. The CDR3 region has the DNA TGTGCCAGCAGCTTAGGAGTGGGTCTCGAGCAGTACTTC. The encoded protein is CASSLGVGLEQYF.

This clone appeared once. The DNA for the CDR3 is TGCAGCGGTATGACAGCGAACACTGAAGCTTTCTTT. Translation gives CSGMTANTEAFF. The chain joins TRBV29-1 to TRBJ1-1; TRBD1 is a possible D gene (5 bases). The CDR3 contains 12 residues. Germline lookup yields CDR1 SQVTM and CDR2 ANQGSEA. Trimming pared 7 bases from V and 1 base from J, leaving 10 bases between.

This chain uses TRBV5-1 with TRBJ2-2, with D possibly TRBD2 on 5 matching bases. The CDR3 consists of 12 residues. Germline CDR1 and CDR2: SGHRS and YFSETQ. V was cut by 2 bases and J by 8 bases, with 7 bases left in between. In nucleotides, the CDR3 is TGCGCCAGCAGCTTTGGGGAGGGGGAGCTGTTTTTT. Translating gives CASSFGEGELFF.